The 3 T cell receptor beta chains below were found in one sample sequenced in a study of brain T cells in children with intractable seizures. Time point of the sample: blood from clinic visit 5 months post-surgery; TSC patient then seizure free. This table comes from immunoSEQ multiplex PCR, and its TCRdb copy is limited to in-frame clones, with some not included. The sample yields 300,000 to 400,000 clones, about 93% seen once. This material consisted of peripheral blood, taken roughly 5 months after surgery. These receptors were taken from a boy under two years old with tuberous sclerosis and intractable seizures.

The genes are TRBV11-2 and TRBJ1-2, with unresolved D. V was shortened by 0 bases and J by 1 base, with 9 bases between the two germline ends. Germline V lookup: CDR1 SGHAT, CDR2 FQNNGV. This CDR3 is built from 15 residues. CDR3 loop: CASSLEGSLNYGYTF. In DNA, the CDR3 is TGTGCCAGCAGCTTAGAGGGCAGTCTTAACTATGGCTACACCTTC.

V usage is TRBV27 and J usage is TRBJ2-7, with a weak D call TRBD2 (6 bases). V was clipped by 3 bases and J by 3 bases, with 9 bases between them. Germline assignment: CDR1 MNHEY and CDR2 SMNVEV (reference sequence). The length of the CDR3 is 13 residues. DNA for the CDR3: TGTGCCAGCAGTTTGGAGGGGAACTACGAGCAGTACTTC. This codes for CASSLEGNYEQYF.

This sequence joins TRBV21-1 and TRBJ1-5. TRBV21-1 is a pseudogene locus. This CDR3 has 11 residues. The CDR3 sequence: CASSKGQPQHF. CDR3 nucleotide sequence: TGTGCCAGCAGCAAGGGTCAGCCCCAGCATTTT.